A selection of T cell receptor beta chains follows, all from one sample in a study of T-cell reconstitution after alpha-beta-depleted transplantation in children. In TCRdb, the PCR reads were re-called with MiXCR into one record per CDR3 protein. The sample has around 600,000 distinct CDR3 sequences, 8% to 11% seen once. Sample: PBMCs from the stem cell graft donor, taken from the stem cell graft. The source of these receptors is a human donor who donated a stem cell graft to a child with acute myeloid leukemia. The CDR3 runs from the conserved cysteine through the conserved F or W. Fields, in order: D gene, V gene, clone size, J gene, CDR3 DNA, CDR3 protein. A D gene is named only where the DNA matches it firmly. Size is omitted from some rows. Given values are once, few, many or a class for expanded clones.

D: NA
V: TRBV27
size: few
J: TRBJ2-1
DNA: TGTGCCAGCAGTTATGATGGATTCTACAATGAGCAGTTCTTC
CDR3: CASSYDGFYNEQFF

D: NA
V: TRBV6-1
size: NA
J: TRBJ2-5
DNA: TGTGCCAGCCAGAGGGGGGGACGGGAGACCCAGTACTTC
CDR3: CASQRGGRETQYF

D: NA
V: TRBV20-1
size: few
J: TRBJ2-7
DNA: TGCAGTGCTAGAGCCCCGAACGAGAACTACGAGCAGTACTTC
CDR3: CSARAPNENYEQYF

D: TRBD1
V: TRBV7-9
size: many
J: TRBJ2-2
DNA: TGTGCCAGCAGCTCGCGGACAGGGGCGGGGGAGCTGTTTTTT
CDR3: CASSSRTGAGELFF

D: NA
V: TRBV30
size: NA
J: TRBJ2-3
DNA: TGTGCCTGGAGACTCCGGGAGAGGGGCACAGATACGCAGTATTTT
CDR3: CAWRLRERGTDTQYF

D: NA
V: TRBV10-3
size: NA
J: TRBJ1-1
DNA: TGTGCCATCAGTTCCCGGGACCTTCTGCACATGAACACTGAAGCTTTCTTT
CDR3: CAISSRDLLHMNTEAFF

D: NA
V: TRBV10-3
size: few
J: TRBJ1-1
DNA: TGTGCCATCAGTAAGAATCTGGGGGACACTGAAGCTTTCTTT
CDR3: CAISKNLGDTEAFF

D: NA
V: TRBV29-1
size: NA
J: TRBJ1-6
DNA: TGCAGCGCACGGGGGACGGATAATTCACCCCTCCACTTT
CDR3: CSARGTDNSPLHF

D: NA
V: TRBV7-2
size: few
J: TRBJ1-4
DNA: TGTGCCAGCAGCTCCAGGGATTTCCAGGGTAATGAAAAACTGTTTTTT
CDR3: CASSSRDFQGNEKLFF

D: NA
V: TRBV4-1
size: NA
J: TRBJ2-7
DNA: TGCGCCAGCAGCCAGACCACACTGGTTATGTACGAGCAGTACTTC
CDR3: CASSQTTLVMYEQYF

D: TRBD1
V: TRBV7-2
size: NA
J: TRBJ2-5
DNA: TGTGCCAGCAGCTTAATCGGGACAGGGTACCAAGAGACCCAGTACTTC
CDR3: CASSLIGTGYQETQYF